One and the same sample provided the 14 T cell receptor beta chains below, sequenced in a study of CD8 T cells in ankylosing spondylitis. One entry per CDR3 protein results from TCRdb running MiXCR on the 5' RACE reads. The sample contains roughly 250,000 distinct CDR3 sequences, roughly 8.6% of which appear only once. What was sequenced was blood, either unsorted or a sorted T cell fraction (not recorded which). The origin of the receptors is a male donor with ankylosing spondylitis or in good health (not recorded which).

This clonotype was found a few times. CDR3 nucleotides: TGCAGTGCTAGGTCCCGGGGGTCGACAGATACGCAGTATTTT. Translated: CSARSRGSTDTQYF. V usage is TRBV20-1 and J usage is TRBJ2-3; weak D call: TRBD2 (6 bases). Between the trimmed V and J ends, which lost 3 bases and 3 bases, there was a span of 13 bases. The CDR3 extends over 14 amino acids. The V gene's germline CDR1 is DFQATT and CDR2 SNEGSKA (reference sequence).

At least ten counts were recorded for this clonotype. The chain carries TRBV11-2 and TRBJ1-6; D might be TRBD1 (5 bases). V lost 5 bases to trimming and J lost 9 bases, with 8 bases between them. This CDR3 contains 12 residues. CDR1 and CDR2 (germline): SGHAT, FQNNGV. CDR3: CASSQRGSPLHF. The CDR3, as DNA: TGTGCCAGCAGCCAGAGGGGTTCACCCCTCCACTTT.

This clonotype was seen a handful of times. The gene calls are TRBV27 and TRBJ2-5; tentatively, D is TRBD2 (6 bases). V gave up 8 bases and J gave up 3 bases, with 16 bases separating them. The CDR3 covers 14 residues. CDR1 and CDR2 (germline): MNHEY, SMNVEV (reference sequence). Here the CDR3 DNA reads TGTGCCAGCGGGACTCCAAATGCAAAAGAGACCCAGTACTTC. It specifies CASGTPNAKETQYF.

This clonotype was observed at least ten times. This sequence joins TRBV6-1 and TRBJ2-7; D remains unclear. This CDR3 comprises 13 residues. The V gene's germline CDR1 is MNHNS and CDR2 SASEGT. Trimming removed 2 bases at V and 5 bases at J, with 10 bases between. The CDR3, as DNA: TGTGCCAGCAGTGAACTACTTTCGCACGAGCAGTACTTC. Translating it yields CASSELLSHEQYF.

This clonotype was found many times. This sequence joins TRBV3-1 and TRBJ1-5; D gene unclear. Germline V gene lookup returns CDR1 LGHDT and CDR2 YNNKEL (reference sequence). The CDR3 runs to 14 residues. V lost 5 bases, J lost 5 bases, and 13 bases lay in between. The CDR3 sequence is CASSSRGRDQPQHF. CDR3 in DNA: TGTGCCAGCAGCTCCCGAGGGAGGGATCAGCCCCAGCATTTT.

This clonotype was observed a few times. CDR3 loop: CASSLGGTSVYNEQFF. Written as DNA, the CDR3 is TGTGCCAGCAGCTTGGGGGGGACTAGCGTTTACAATGAGCAGTTCTTC. The V call is TRBV11-3, the J call TRBJ2-1, with 10 bases that match TRBD2. The trim removed 3 bases at V and 4 bases at J, leaving 6 bases unmatched. Germline-derived CDR1 and CDR2 are SGHNT and YENEEA. This CDR3 has 16 residues. Full variable domain (remainder filled in from reference TRBV11-3 and TRBJ2-1): EAGVVQSPRYKIIEKKQPVAFWCNPISGHNTLYWYLQNLGQGPELLIRYENEEAVDDSQLPKDRFSAERLKGVDSTLKIQPAELGDSAVYLCASSLGGTSVYNEQFFGPGTRLTVL.

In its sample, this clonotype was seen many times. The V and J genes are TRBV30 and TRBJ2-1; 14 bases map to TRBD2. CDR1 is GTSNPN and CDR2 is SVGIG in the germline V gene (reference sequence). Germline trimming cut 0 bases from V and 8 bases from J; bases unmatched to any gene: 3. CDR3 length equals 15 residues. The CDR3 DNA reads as TGTGCCTGGAGTGTAGGACTAGCGGGAGGCGATGAGCAGTTCTTC. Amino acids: CAWSVGLAGGDEQFF.

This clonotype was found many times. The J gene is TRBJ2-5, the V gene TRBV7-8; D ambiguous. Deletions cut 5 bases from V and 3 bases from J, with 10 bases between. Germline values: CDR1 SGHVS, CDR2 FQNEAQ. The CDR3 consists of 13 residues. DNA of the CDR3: TGTGCCAGCAGCGGAAATAGGAAAGAGACCCAGTACTTC. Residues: CASSGNRKETQYF. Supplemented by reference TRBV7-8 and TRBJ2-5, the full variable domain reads GAGVSQSPRYKVAKRGQDVALRCDPISGHVSLFWYQQALGQGPEFLTYFQNEAQLDKSGLPSDRFFAERPEGSVSTLKIQRTQQEDSAVYLCASSGNRKETQYFGPGTRLLVL.

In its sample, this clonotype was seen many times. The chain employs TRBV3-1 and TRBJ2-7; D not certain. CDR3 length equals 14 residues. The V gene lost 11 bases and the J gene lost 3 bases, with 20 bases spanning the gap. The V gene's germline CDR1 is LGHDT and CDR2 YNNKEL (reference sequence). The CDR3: CALGCRSWLYEQYF. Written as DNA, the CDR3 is TGTGCCCTGGGGTGCCGGAGCTGGCTCTACGAGCAGTACTTC.

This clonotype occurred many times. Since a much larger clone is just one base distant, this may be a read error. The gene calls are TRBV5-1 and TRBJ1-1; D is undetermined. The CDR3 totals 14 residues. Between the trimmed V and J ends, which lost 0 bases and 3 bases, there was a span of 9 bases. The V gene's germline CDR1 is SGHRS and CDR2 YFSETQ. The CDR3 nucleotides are TGCGCCAGCAGCTTGGCCGGCGGACACACTGAAGCTTTCTTT. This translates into CASSLAGGHTEAFF.

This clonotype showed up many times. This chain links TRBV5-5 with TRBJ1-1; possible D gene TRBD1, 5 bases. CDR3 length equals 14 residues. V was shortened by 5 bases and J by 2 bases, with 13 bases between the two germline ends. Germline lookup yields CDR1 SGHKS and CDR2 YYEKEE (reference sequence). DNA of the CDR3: TGTGCCAGCAGACCTGGGACCTCAAACACTGAAGCTTTCTTT. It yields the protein CASRPGTSNTEAFF.

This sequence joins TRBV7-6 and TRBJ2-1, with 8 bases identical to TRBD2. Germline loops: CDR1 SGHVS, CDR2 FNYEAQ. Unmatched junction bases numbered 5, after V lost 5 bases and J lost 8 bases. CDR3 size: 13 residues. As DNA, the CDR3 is TGTGCCAGCAGCCAGCGGGAGAACGATGAGCAGTTCTTC. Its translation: CASSQRENDEQFF.

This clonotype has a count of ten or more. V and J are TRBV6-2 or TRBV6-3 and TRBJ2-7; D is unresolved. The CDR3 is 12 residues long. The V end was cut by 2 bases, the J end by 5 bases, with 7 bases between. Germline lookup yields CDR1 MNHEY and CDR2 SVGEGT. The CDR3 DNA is TGTGCCAGCAGTTACGTTGGACACGAGCAGTACTTC. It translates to CASSYVGHEQYF.

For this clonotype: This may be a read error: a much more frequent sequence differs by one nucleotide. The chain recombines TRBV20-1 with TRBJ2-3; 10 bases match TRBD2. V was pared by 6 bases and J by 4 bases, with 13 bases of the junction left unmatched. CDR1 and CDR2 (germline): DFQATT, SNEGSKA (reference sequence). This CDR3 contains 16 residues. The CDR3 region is CSAPPGLAGDPDTQYF. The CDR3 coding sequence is TGCAGTGCCCCTCCCGGGCTAGCGGGGGACCCAGATACGCAGTATTTT.